This TCR beta chain was observed in a study of CD8 T cells in ankylosing spondylitis. Germline CDR1 is MNHNS and CDR2 is SASEGT. This CDR3 is 13 amino acids long. Deletions cut 6 bases from V and 2 bases from J, with 10 bases between. Using its own MiXCR run on the 5' RACE reads, TCRdb lists one record per CDR3 protein. Here the sample spans over 600,000 distinct CDR3 sequences, 15% to 20% being singletons. General study findings and limits: Several highly homologous variants made up a TCR beta motif, and this motif appeared characteristic of ankylosing spondylitis blood.

Of note for this clonotype: The antigen is undetermined.

The chain is built from TRBV6-1 and TRBJ1-1; a weak D match, TRBD1 (6 bases). The receptor was isolated from a male donor with ankylosing spondylitis. The sequenced sample consisted of blood, either unsorted or a sorted T cell fraction (not recorded which). CDR3 protein: CASRSRGNTEAFF. Written as DNA, the CDR3 is TGTGCCAGCAGATCCAGGGGAAACACTGAAGCTTTCTTT.